These T cell receptor beta chains were read from a single sample in a study of T cells in Graves' hyperthyroidism and ophthalmopathy. One entry per CDR3 protein, called by TCRdb with MiXCR from the multiplex PCR reads. The sample includes under 400,000 distinct CDR3 sequences, 20% to 25% seen only once; the top ten take about 70%. The specimen sequenced was blood. These receptors originate from a man in his fifties with Graves' hyperthyroidism. The CDR3 runs from the conserved cysteine through the conserved F or W. D genes are given only for firm matches. Expanded clones are given a class, and other clones once, few, many or no size at all.

>NA|NA|TRBV6-1|TRBJ2-3
CASRLSGFSDTQYF
TGTGCCAGCAGGCTTAGCGGTTTTTCAGATACGCAGTATTTT
>many|NA|TRBV24-1|TRBJ2-3
CATSDPGPNPDTQYF
TGTGCCACCAGTGACCCCGGACCGAACCCGGATACGCAGTATTTT
>few|NA|TRBV19|TRBJ2-6
CASSRDRANVLTF
TGTGCCAGTAGTCGAGACAGGGCCAACGTCCTGACTTTC
>few|NA|TRBV2|TRBJ1-5
CASSEFRGRGDQPQHF
TGTGCCAGCAGTGAATTTCGGGGTAGGGGTGATCAGCCCCAGCATTTT
>NA|NA|TRBV25-1|TRBJ2-2
CASSKVNTGELFF
TGTGCCAGCAGTAAGGTTAACACCGGGGAGCTGTTTTTT
>many|NA|TRBV2|TRBJ2-5
CASSTPGLRLEETQYF
TGTGCCAGCAGTACACCGGGTCTTCGACTCGAAGAGACCCAGTACTTC
>few|NA|TRBV20-1|TRBJ1-5
CSANTTLQEPRPQHF
TGCAGTGCAAATACCACCCTCCAAGAGCCTAGGCCCCAGCATTTT
>many|TRBD2|TRBV6-1|TRBJ2-3
CASSTTSGARDTQYF
TGTGCCAGCAGTACTACTAGCGGGGCTCGAGATACGCAGTATTTT
>NA|NA|TRBV5-1|TRBJ2-1
CASSPPADAYNEQFF
TGCGCCAGCAGCCCCCCAGCTGATGCGTACAATGAGCAGTTCTTC
>NA|TRBD2|TRBV7-9|TRBJ2-1
CASSLTTGLANNEQFF
TGTGCCAGCAGCTTAACTACGGGACTAGCGAACAATGAGCAGTTCTTC
>NA|NA|TRBV5-1|TRBJ1-1
CASRDGGRGMNTEAFF
TGCGCCAGCAGGGACGGGGGGCGCGGTATGAACACTGAAGCTTTCTTT
>few|TRBD1|TRBV7-2|TRBJ2-7
CASDPGTDLPTEQYF
TGTGCCAGCGACCCCGGGACAGACCTTCCTACGGAGCAGTACTTC
>few|TRBD2|TRBV24-1|TRBJ2-1
CATSERLAGASRPGEQFF
TGTGCCACCAGTGAGAGACTAGCGGGAGCGTCGAGGCCGGGTGAGCAGTTCTTC
>few|TRBD1|TRBV28|TRBJ2-1
CASSLTGQQKEFF
TGTGCCAGCAGTTTGACGGGACAGCAGAAGGAGTTCTTC
>few|NA|TRBV11-3|TRBJ2-5
CASSLVYLETQYF
TGTGCCAGCAGCTTAGTTTACTTAGAGACCCAGTACTTC
>many|TRBD2|TRBV5-6|TRBJ2-3
CASSLGAGGPTDTQYF
TGTGCCAGCAGCTTAGGGGCGGGAGGCCCCACAGATACGCAGTATTTT
>NA|NA|TRBV5-1|TRBJ2-7
CASSLQPPGPGSVYEQYF
TGCGCCAGCAGCTTACAACCTCCGGGGCCAGGGAGCGTCTACGAGCAGTACTTC
>NA|TRBD1|TRBV6-1|TRBJ1-5
CATTQGTGGNQPQHF
TGTGCCACTACACAGGGGACCGGGGGAAATCAGCCCCAGCATTTT
>NA|NA|TRBV2|TRBJ2-1
CASGGHGSSYNEQFF
TGTGCCAGCGGGGGCCACGGGAGCTCCTACAATGAGCAGTTCTTC
>NA|NA|TRBV30|TRBJ2-2
CAWSLLSTGELFF
TGTGCCTGGAGTCTCCTATCCACCGGGGAGCTGTTTTTT
>NA|TRBD1|TRBV11-2|TRBJ2-7
CASSPWTGTEEQYF
TGTGCCAGCAGCCCATGGACAGGGACAGAAGAGCAGTACTTC
>NA|NA|TRBV30|TRBJ1-5
CAWSVEGGRQPQHF
TGTGCCTGGAGTGTAGAGGGGGGCAGACAGCCCCAGCATTTT
>NA|NA|TRBV12-5|TRBJ2-2
CASGLVYTGELFF
TGTGCTAGTGGTTTGGTATACACCGGGGAGCTGTTTTTT
>many|TRBD1|TRBV2|TRBJ2-1
CASTEWRDRSLEQFF
TGTGCCAGCACGGAATGGAGGGACAGGAGCCTTGAGCAGTTCTTC
>few|NA|TRBV20-1|TRBJ1-1
CSARDTSETEAFF
TGCAGTGCTAGAGATACAAGTGAAACTGAAGCTTTCTTT
>few|TRBD2|TRBV27|TRBJ2-1
CASSKRETYDEQFF
TGTGCCAGCAGCAAGCGGGAGACTTACGATGAGCAGTTCTTC
>NA|TRBD1|TRBV12-3/TRBV12-4|TRBJ1-1
CASNLRDSQMNTEAFF
TGTGCCAGCAACCTCCGGGACAGTCAGATGAACACTGAAGCTTTCTTT
>NA|NA|TRBV5-4|TRBJ2-1
CASSPEEGSGYNEQFF
TGTGCCAGCAGCCCTGAGGAGGGGTCGGGCTACAATGAGCAGTTCTTC
>NA|TRBD1|TRBV20-1|TRBJ2-3
CSARDFRTGSTDTQYF
TGCAGTGCTAGAGATTTTCGGACAGGGAGCACAGATACGCAGTATTTT